A selection of T cell receptor beta chains follows, all from one sample in a study of shared clonotypes between healthy human individuals. Repertoires were generated with immunoSEQ multiplex PCR, while TCRdb's copy carries only in-frame clones and drops some. Among some 2,000,000 clones listed, less than 95% were seen once. Sequencing was done on a sample of naive CD8+ T cells sorted from blood. These receptors all come from a man aged 18 to 35 in good health. The CDR3 runs from the conserved cysteine through the conserved F or W. Fields, in order: CDR3 DNA, CDR3 protein, J gene, V gene, D gene, clone size. The D gene is left open where the match is weak. Not every row has a clone size; where given, it reads once, few, many or a size class.

cdr3_nt: TGTGCCAGTAGACACAACGGTGCTTGGTCGGGGCCGGGCACAGATACGCAGTATTTT
cdr3_aa: CASRHNGAWSGPGTDTQYF
j_call: TRBJ2-3
v_call: TRBV19
d_call: .
clone_size: once

cdr3_nt: TGTGCCAGCAGCATCCAGGGAGACACTGAAGCTTTCTTT
cdr3_aa: CASSIQGDTEAFF
j_call: TRBJ1-1
v_call: TRBV5-6
d_call: .
clone_size: .

cdr3_nt: TGTGCCTGGACTGTGGATTCACCCCTCCACTTT
cdr3_aa: CAWTVDSPLHF
j_call: TRBJ1-6
v_call: TRBV30
d_call: .
clone_size: few

cdr3_nt: TGTGCCGGCCTAGCCGATGACTACGAGCAGTACTTC
cdr3_aa: CAGLADDYEQYF
j_call: TRBJ2-7
v_call: TRBV2
d_call: .
clone_size: .

cdr3_nt: TGTGCCAGAAGCTCCCAGGACAGGGGATCGGACTATGGCTACACCTTC
cdr3_aa: CARSSQDRGSDYGYTF
j_call: TRBJ1-2
v_call: TRBV5-3
d_call: TRBD1
clone_size: .

cdr3_nt: TGTGCCAGCATGGTAACAGAGACCTTCGGGGAGCAGTTCTTC
cdr3_aa: CASMVTETFGEQFF
j_call: TRBJ2-1
v_call: TRBV2
d_call: .
clone_size: .

cdr3_nt: TGTGCCAGCGGACAGGGTCACACCGGGGAGCTGTTTTTT
cdr3_aa: CASGQGHTGELFF
j_call: TRBJ2-2
v_call: TRBV25-1
d_call: TRBD1
clone_size: .

cdr3_nt: TGTGCCAGCTCACCTGAGGGGGACTACTATGGCTACACCTTC
cdr3_aa: CASSPEGDYYGYTF
j_call: TRBJ1-2
v_call: TRBV18
d_call: .
clone_size: .

cdr3_nt: TGTGCCAGCAGCTTGGGTTACGATACGCAGTATTTT
cdr3_aa: CASSLGYDTQYF
j_call: TRBJ2-3
v_call: TRBV5-6
d_call: .
clone_size: .

cdr3_nt: TGTGCCAGCAGCTTAGAGACTAGCGGGACACAAGAGACCCAGTACTTC
cdr3_aa: CASSLETSGTQETQYF
j_call: TRBJ2-5
v_call: TRBV11-2
d_call: TRBD2
clone_size: .

cdr3_nt: TGCGCCAGCAGCTTGGACGGTCTTGGCTATGGCTACACCTTC
cdr3_aa: CASSLDGLGYGYTF
j_call: TRBJ1-2
v_call: TRBV5-1
d_call: .
clone_size: .

cdr3_nt: TGTGCCAGCAGCGCGGACAGGGCCAGTCCCCCTGAAGCTTTCTTT
cdr3_aa: CASSADRASPPEAFF
j_call: TRBJ1-1
v_call: TRBV5-8
d_call: TRBD1
clone_size: .

cdr3_nt: TGTGCCAGTAGTATAGGAGGGAGCACTGAAGCTTTCTTT
cdr3_aa: CASSIGGSTEAFF
j_call: TRBJ1-1
v_call: TRBV19
d_call: .
clone_size: few

cdr3_nt: TGCGCCAGCAGCCAAGGGGCCGAGTACACCGGGGAGCTGTTTTTT
cdr3_aa: CASSQGAEYTGELFF
j_call: TRBJ2-2
v_call: TRBV4-1
d_call: .
clone_size: .

cdr3_nt: TGTGCCAGCAGCTCCTTGCCCTTTCCCTTTAACTATGGCTACACCTTC
cdr3_aa: CASSSLPFPFNYGYTF
j_call: TRBJ1-2
v_call: TRBV7-8
d_call: .
clone_size: once

cdr3_nt: TGTGCCAGCAGCTTAACCGACTATGAGACCCAGTACTTC
cdr3_aa: CASSLTDYETQYF
j_call: TRBJ2-5
v_call: TRBV7-3
d_call: .
clone_size: .

cdr3_nt: TGTGCCAGCAGCTTTGCCGGGACAGCGACTCAGCCCCAGCGTTTT
cdr3_aa: CASSFAGTATQPQRF
j_call: TRBJ1-5
v_call: TRBV5-6
d_call: TRBD1
clone_size: .

cdr3_nt: TGTGCCAGTAGTACCGACACCCCGAACACTGAAGCTTTCTTT
cdr3_aa: CASSTDTPNTEAFF
j_call: TRBJ1-1
v_call: TRBV19
d_call: .
clone_size: few

cdr3_nt: TGTGCCAGCAGCCAAGTACCGGGACTGCAAGAGACCCAGTACTTC
cdr3_aa: CASSQVPGLQETQYF
j_call: TRBJ2-5
v_call: TRBV14
d_call: .
clone_size: once

cdr3_nt: TGTGCCAGCAGCTTGACTAGAAGCTCCTACAATGAGCAGTTCTTC
cdr3_aa: CASSLTRSSYNEQFF
j_call: TRBJ2-1
v_call: TRBV11-2
d_call: .
clone_size: .

cdr3_nt: TGCACCAGCAGCCCAACCATCCGGGATCCCCAAGAGACCCAGTACTTC
cdr3_aa: CTSSPTIRDPQETQYF
j_call: TRBJ2-5
v_call: TRBV1
d_call: .
clone_size: .

cdr3_nt: TGTGCCAGCAGTGAAGGGGGGGCCACCAGCTCCTATAATTCACCCCTCCACTTT
cdr3_aa: CASSEGGATSSYNSPLHF
j_call: TRBJ1-6
v_call: TRBV6-1
d_call: .
clone_size: .

cdr3_nt: TGTGCCAGCAGCTTATGGAGCGGGGAGCTGTTTTTT
cdr3_aa: CASSLWSGELFF
j_call: TRBJ2-2
v_call: TRBV11-2
d_call: .
clone_size: once

cdr3_nt: TGCGCCAGCAGCCCCACCCCACTAGCGGGAGAGGGGGAGACCCAGTACTTC
cdr3_aa: CASSPTPLAGEGETQYF
j_call: TRBJ2-5
v_call: TRBV4-3
d_call: TRBD2
clone_size: .

cdr3_nt: TGTGCCAGCAGCCCTTCTCAAGGGGCCCTTAACTATGGCTACACCTTC
cdr3_aa: CASSPSQGALNYGYTF
j_call: TRBJ1-2
v_call: TRBV27
d_call: .
clone_size: .

cdr3_nt: TGTGCCAGCAGTACCCGGGTAGCGGGGGGGCCCTACAATGAGCAGTTCTTC
cdr3_aa: CASSTRVAGGPYNEQFF
j_call: TRBJ2-1
v_call: TRBV28
d_call: TRBD2
clone_size: .

cdr3_nt: TGTGCCAGCAGCCCCAGCTCTGGGGCCAACGTCCTGACTTTC
cdr3_aa: CASSPSSGANVLTF
j_call: TRBJ2-6
v_call: TRBV27
d_call: .
clone_size: .

cdr3_nt: TGCGCCAGCGGCAGTTACACAGATACGCAGTATTTT
cdr3_aa: CASGSYTDTQYF
j_call: TRBJ2-3
v_call: TRBV10-2
d_call: .
clone_size: .

cdr3_nt: TGTGCTAGTGGCTCTAGGACAGGGGCGTACCAAGAGACCCAGTACTTC
cdr3_aa: CASGSRTGAYQETQYF
j_call: TRBJ2-5
v_call: TRBV12-5
d_call: TRBD1
clone_size: .

cdr3_nt: TGTGCCTGGAGTGTAAGCTGGGGGGAGACCCAGTACTTC
cdr3_aa: CAWSVSWGETQYF
j_call: TRBJ2-5
v_call: TRBV30
d_call: .
clone_size: .

cdr3_nt: TGTGCCTGGAGTGTTGGGGAAGGAGCCTATGGCTACACCTTC
cdr3_aa: CAWSVGEGAYGYTF
j_call: TRBJ1-2
v_call: TRBV30
d_call: .
clone_size: .

cdr3_nt: TGCGCCAGCATTGACTGGCGGTCAGGTAACTACAATGAGCAGTTCTTC
cdr3_aa: CASIDWRSGNYNEQFF
j_call: TRBJ2-1
v_call: TRBV5-1
d_call: .
clone_size: .

cdr3_nt: TGTGCCAGCAGCTTAGGGGACGCGGACTATGGCTACACCTTC
cdr3_aa: CASSLGDADYGYTF
j_call: TRBJ1-2
v_call: TRBV7-9
d_call: .
clone_size: few

cdr3_nt: TGCGCCAGCAGCGGCGGGATTGCGCCTGGAAACACCATATATTTT
cdr3_aa: CASSGGIAPGNTIYF
j_call: TRBJ1-3
v_call: TRBV5-1
d_call: .
clone_size: .

cdr3_nt: TGTGCCAGCAGTTTGGGGGGGGCGGGTTCCTACGAGCAGTACTTC
cdr3_aa: CASSLGGAGSYEQYF
j_call: TRBJ2-7
v_call: TRBV27
d_call: .
clone_size: .

cdr3_nt: TGCGCCAGCAGCCAAGGGTTGGGGACAGGGCCCGATGAGCAGTTCTTC
cdr3_aa: CASSQGLGTGPDEQFF
j_call: TRBJ2-1
v_call: TRBV4-1
d_call: TRBD1
clone_size: .

cdr3_nt: TGCGCCAGCAGTTCCAGAGGGGGGGCCTACGAGCAGTACTTC
cdr3_aa: CASSSRGGAYEQYF
j_call: TRBJ2-7
v_call: TRBV4-1
d_call: .
clone_size: .

cdr3_nt: TGTGCCAGCAGCCGGGGTTCTTATGGCTACACCTTC
cdr3_aa: CASSRGSYGYTF
j_call: TRBJ1-2
v_call: TRBV7-9
d_call: .
clone_size: .

cdr3_nt: TGTGCCAGCAGCCCGGCCACAGATACGCAGTATTTT
cdr3_aa: CASSPATDTQYF
j_call: TRBJ2-3
v_call: TRBV7-9
d_call: .
clone_size: once

cdr3_nt: TGTGCCAGCAGTCTTCATATTAATGAAAAACTGTTTTTT
cdr3_aa: CASSLHINEKLFF
j_call: TRBJ1-4
v_call: TRBV6-5
d_call: .
clone_size: .

cdr3_nt: TGTGCCAGCAGGGCAGAAGCCTATAATTCACCCCTCCACTTT
cdr3_aa: CASRAEAYNSPLHF
j_call: TRBJ1-6
v_call: TRBV7-9
d_call: .
clone_size: .

cdr3_nt: TGTGCCAGCAGCTTAACCTCGACTAGCGGCACAGATACGCAGTATTTT
cdr3_aa: CASSLTSTSGTDTQYF
j_call: TRBJ2-3
v_call: TRBV7-9
d_call: TRBD2
clone_size: once

cdr3_nt: TGTGCCAGCAGCCTCACTCCCGGCACCGGGGAGCTGTTTTTT
cdr3_aa: CASSLTPGTGELFF
j_call: TRBJ2-2
v_call: TRBV11-3
d_call: .
clone_size: .

cdr3_nt: TGTGCCAGTAGTCTGCAATCAGGGGATCAGCCCCAGCATTTT
cdr3_aa: CASSLQSGDQPQHF
j_call: TRBJ1-5
v_call: TRBV19
d_call: .
clone_size: .

cdr3_nt: .
cdr3_aa: CASSFLWTENTEAFF
j_call: TRBJ1-1
v_call: TRBV5-1
d_call: .
clone_size: .

cdr3_nt: TGTGCCAGTTTGGGACCGATCACCGGGGAGCTGTTTTTT
cdr3_aa: CASLGPITGELFF
j_call: TRBJ2-2
v_call: TRBV19
d_call: .
clone_size: .

cdr3_nt: TGTGCCAGCAGCTCAACAGGGGGCCACGAGCAGTACTTC
cdr3_aa: CASSSTGGHEQYF
j_call: TRBJ2-7
v_call: TRBV5-6
d_call: TRBD1
clone_size: .

cdr3_nt: TGTGCCAGCAGCGGGTCAGATACGCAGTATTTT
cdr3_aa: CASSGSDTQYF
j_call: TRBJ2-3
v_call: TRBV9
d_call: .
clone_size: .

cdr3_nt: TGTGCCAGCAGTTTATTAGGGACACCCGTCGACGGTTTAGATACGCAGTATTTT
cdr3_aa: CASSLLGTPVDGLDTQYF
j_call: TRBJ2-3
v_call: TRBV27
d_call: .
clone_size: .

cdr3_nt: TGTGCCAGCAACGAGGACGGAAGAAACATTCAGTACTTC
cdr3_aa: CASNEDGRNIQYF
j_call: TRBJ2-4
v_call: TRBV2
d_call: .
clone_size: .

cdr3_nt: TGTGCCAGTAGTATAGATCGGCCCTTCTCAATTCGGACGGAAAACTATGGCTACACCTTC
cdr3_aa: CASSIDRPFSIRTENYGYTF
j_call: TRBJ1-2
v_call: TRBV19
d_call: .
clone_size: .

cdr3_nt: TGCGCCAGCTTTACATTGGCTAGCACAGATACGCAGTATTTT
cdr3_aa: CASFTLASTDTQYF
j_call: TRBJ2-3
v_call: TRBV5-1
d_call: .
clone_size: .

cdr3_nt: TGTGCCAGCAGCTATCTCCCGGGTATTGAGCAGTTCTTC
cdr3_aa: CASSYLPGIEQFF
j_call: TRBJ2-1
v_call: TRBV6-5
d_call: .
clone_size: .

cdr3_nt: TGTGCCAGCAGCCCTTGGGTAGATAGCACAGATACGCAGTATTTT
cdr3_aa: CASSPWVDSTDTQYF
j_call: TRBJ2-3
v_call: TRBV6-1
d_call: .
clone_size: .

cdr3_nt: TGTGCCAGCAGCAACCCGTCCCGCGCCTCCTACAATGAGCAGTTCTTC
cdr3_aa: CASSNPSRASYNEQFF
j_call: TRBJ2-1
v_call: TRBV11-2
d_call: .
clone_size: .

cdr3_nt: TGTGCCAGCAGTTACTCGGGGCAGGGGAGCGAGCAGTACTTC
cdr3_aa: CASSYSGQGSEQYF
j_call: TRBJ2-7
v_call: TRBV6-5
d_call: .
clone_size: .

cdr3_nt: TGTGCCAGCAGCTCTAGACTAGCGGGTTTGAACACCGGGGAGCTGTTTTTT
cdr3_aa: CASSSRLAGLNTGELFF
j_call: TRBJ2-2
v_call: TRBV13
d_call: TRBD2
clone_size: .

cdr3_nt: TGTGCCTCCAGGCTAGTTGGGTACGAGCAGTACTTC
cdr3_aa: CASRLVGYEQYF
j_call: TRBJ2-7
v_call: TRBV6-1
d_call: .
clone_size: few